The 10 T cell receptor beta chains in this list originate from one sample, sequenced in a study of blood T cells in healthy people across ages. Using a J-beta primer mix together with a sample-barcoded 5' primer, a second PCR was run for roughly 7 to 12 cycles. Each CDR3 protein gets one entry after TCRdb re-called the 5' RACE reads with MiXCR. In the table there are about 720,000 distinct CDR3 sequences, about 20% of which are singletons. Sequencing was done on a sample of blood. The receptor set was obtained from a man in his 70s in good health.

The chain recombines TRBV7-2 with TRBJ2-3; 12 bases are shared with TRBD2. With 0 bases clipped from V and 0 bases from J, the junction kept 1 base outside the gene matches. The CDR3 has 17 amino acids. The germline CDR1 and CDR2 sequences are SGHTA and FQGNSA. The CDR3 sequence: CASSLAGTSGSTDTQYF. The CDR3, as DNA: TGTGCCAGCAGCTTAGCGGGGACTAGCGGGAGCACAGATACGCAGTATTTT. The complete variable domain, with remaining parts taken from reference TRBV7-2 and TRBJ2-3, reads GAGVSQSPSNKVTEKGKDVELRCDPISGHTALYWYRQSLGQGLEFLIYFQGNSAPDKSGLPSDRFSAERTGGSVSTLTIQRTQQEDSAVYLCASSLAGTSGSTDTQYFGPGTRLTVL.

The rearrangement links TRBV21-1 to TRBJ2-1. TRBV21-1 is termed a pseudogene. CDR3 length equals 14 residues. The CDR3 loop is CASSRRNYYNEQFF. Written as DNA, the CDR3 is TGTGCCAGCAGTAGAAGAAACTATTACAATGAGCAGTTCTTC.

This clonotype occurred a few times. The genes are TRBV11-3 and TRBJ2-3; possible D gene TRBD2, 5 bases. The V end lost 0 bases, the J end lost 5 bases, and 9 bases lay between the germline ends. CDR1 is SGHNT and CDR2 is YENEEA in the germline V gene. The CDR3 runs to 14 residues. CDR3 region: CASSLDPRGDTQYF. CDR3 nucleotides: TGTGCCAGCAGCTTAGATCCCCGGGGAGATACGCAGTATTTT. Full variable domain (remainder filled in from reference TRBV11-3 and TRBJ2-3): EAGVVQSPRYKIIEKKQPVAFWCNPISGHNTLYWYLQNLGQGPELLIRYENEEAVDDSQLPKDRFSAERLKGVDSTLKIQPAELGDSAVYLCASSLDPRGDTQYFGPGTRLTVL.

In the case of this clonotype: One end of the junction fails to match germline, which may point to a read error. The chain uses TRBV6-1 and TRBJ2-4; D might be TRBD2 (7 bases). The CDR3 sequence is 17 residues long. Germline CDR1 reads MNHNS; CDR2 reads SASEGT. CDR3 sequence (DNA): TGTACCAGCAGGTCCCCGGGGGGCTCCCTAGCCAAAAACATTCAGTACTTC. It encodes CTSRSPGGSLAKNIQYF.

As regards this clonotype: In this CDR3 the conserved last residue, phenylalanine or tryptophan, is missing, so a read error is likely. J is TRBJ2-7 and V is TRBV7-6; D gene uncertain. The germline V and J ends were trimmed by 5 bases and 2 bases, with 13 bases remaining between them. This CDR3 contains 14 residues. CDR1 is SGHVS, CDR2 FNYEAQ, per germline. The CDR3 sequence: CASSLQDGTYEQYS. In DNA form, the CDR3 reads TGTGCCAGCAGCCTGCAAGACGGAACCTACGAGCAGTACTCC.

A remark on this clonotype: This may arise from a read error, as a much more abundant clone is one base away. The rearrangement uses TRBV7-9 and TRBJ1-2, with D unresolved. The V gene lost 7 bases and the J gene lost 3 bases, with 9 bases spanning the gap. The CDR3 loop spans 12 amino acids. In germline, CDR1 is SEHNR, CDR2 FQNEAQ (reference sequence). The CDR3 DNA follows: TGTGCCAGCAACTTTTCAGACTATGGCTACACCTTC. This sequence encodes CASNFSDYGYTF. The full variable domain, in which reference TRBV7-9 and TRBJ1-2 provide the parts outside the CDR3, is DTGVSQNPRHKITKRGQNVTFRCDPISEHNRLYWYRQTLGQGPEFLTYFQNEAQLEKSRLLSDRFSAERPKGSFSTLEIQRTEQGDSAMYLCASNFSDYGYTFGSGTRLTVV.

The table lists this clonotype with a few counts. This sequence joins TRBV2 and TRBJ2-5; D gene uncertain. The CDR3 has 11 amino acids. The germline CDR1 and CDR2 sequences are SNHLY and FYNNEI. Trimming pared 2 bases from V and 6 bases from J, leaving 4 bases between. Written as DNA, the CDR3 is TGTGCCAGCAGTGAAATCCAGACCCAGTACTTC. Translated: CASSEIQTQYF.

The sample holds many counts of this clonotype. The chain links TRBV29-1 to TRBJ1-4; 11 bases are shared with TRBD1. The V gene's germline CDR1 is SQVTM and CDR2 ANQGSEA. CDR3 size: 13 residues. V shed 6 bases and J 5 bases; nucleotides not matched to a gene: 2. The CDR3 is CSVGTGGNEKLFF. In nucleotides, the CDR3 is TGCAGCGTGGGGACAGGGGGGAATGAAAAACTGTTTTTT.

V gene TRBV7-2 combines with J gene TRBJ1-2; 8 nucleotides line up with TRBD1. Trimming at V came to 5 bases and at J to 4 bases, leaving 9 bases not matched to a gene. This CDR3 is 15 amino acids long. CDR1 is SGHTA, CDR2 FQGNSA, per germline. DNA of the CDR3: TGTGCCAGCAGCCTGCGGACAGGGAGTGTCTATGGCTACACCTTC. This translates into CASSLRTGSVYGYTF.

This rearrangement joins TRBV28 to TRBJ2-3; D is uncertain. Germline V CDR1 and CDR2: MDHEN, SYDVKM. CDR3 length: 13 amino acids. V dropped 2 bases and J dropped 9 bases, with 12 bases sitting between them. The CDR3 here is CASSLNQARTQYF. The CDR3 region has the DNA TGTGCCAGCAGTTTAAATCAGGCTAGGACGCAGTATTTT.